Each of the 27 T cell receptor beta chains below was sequenced from the same sample in a study of regulatory T cells in long-lasting Graves disease. Relying on iRepertoire HTBI primers and Arm-PCR of CDR3 regions, the team built TCR beta libraries. From the multiplex PCR reads, TCRdb called clonotypes with MiXCR, one entry per CDR3 protein. Of approximately 360,000 distinct CDR3 sequences listed, about 11% are singletons. The time point is: newly diagnosed GD, antithyroid drugs for less than 3 months. PBMC-derived RNA was used for the TCR library. The same data also contributed to another study, on T cells in Graves' hyperthyroidism and ophthalmopathy.

This specimen was peripheral blood mononuclear cells (PBMCs), taken at new diagnosis, from a patient treated with antithyroid drugs. Receptor source: a woman younger than 35 with Graves disease.

J is TRBJ1-6 and V is TRBV29-1; D may be TRBD1 (5 bases). The V and J ends lost 6 bases and 8 bases respectively, with 17 bases between them. This CDR3 spans 14 amino acids. Germline V gene sequence: CDR1 SQVTM, CDR2 ANQGSEA. In DNA form, the CDR3 reads TGCAGCGTCCAAGAGGGAGGGGACTATTCACCCCTCCACTTT. Protein: CSVQEGGDYSPLHF.

The V and J genes are TRBV6-2 or TRBV6-3 and TRBJ2-2, with D tentatively TRBD1 (6 bases). Deletions cut 0 bases from V and 6 bases from J, with 11 bases between. The germline CDR1 and CDR2 sequences are MNHEY and SVGEGT. This CDR3 spans 15 amino acids. The DNA for the CDR3 is TGTGCCAGCAGTTACTCACGGTCAGGGGCCGGGGAGCTGTTTTTT. Protein sequence: CASSYSRSGAGELFF.

The V and J genes are TRBV14 and TRBJ2-1; 10 nucleotides align to TRBD2. This CDR3 has 16 residues. CDR1 is SGHDN and CDR2 is FVKESK in the germline V gene. Trimming took 3 bases from V and 12 from J; bases not matched to a gene: 14. CDR3 DNA sequence: TGTGCCAGCAGCCATTCGGGGACTAGCGAGATCTGCGGGCAGTTCTTC. It yields the protein CASSHSGTSEICGQFF.

This rearrangement joins TRBV20-1 to TRBJ2-7; D unclear. V was clipped by 1 base and J by 5 bases, with 12 bases between them. CDR3 length equals 13 residues. The germline V gene encodes CDR1 DFQATT and CDR2 SNEGSKA (reference sequence). This CDR3 is CSARGVGLHEQYV. CDR3 DNA: TGCAGTGCTAGAGGAGTAGGGCTCCACGAGCAGTACGTC.

The chain recombines TRBV28 with TRBJ1-1; possible D gene TRBD1, 6 bases. V shed 6 bases and J shed 1 base, with 21 bases lying between them. Germline V lookup: CDR1 MDHEN, CDR2 SYDVKM. The CDR3 is 17 amino acids. The CDR3 protein is CASRRGGEAPRNTEAFF. The CDR3 region has the DNA TGTGCCAGCAGACGGGGGGGCGAGGCCCCCCGGAACACTGAAGCTTTCTTT.

In its sample, this clonotype was seen many times. V gene TRBV11-3 combines with J gene TRBJ2-2; 11 bases align to TRBD1. The CDR3 totals 16 residues. The germline V gene encodes CDR1 SGHNT and CDR2 YENEEA. The ends lost 4 bases at V and 7 bases at J; junction bases unmatched: 8. In DNA form, the CDR3 reads TGTGCCAGCAGCTACCACGGGACAGGGGGTAGCGGGGAGCTGTTTTTT. Translated: CASSYHGTGGSGELFF.

This clonotype has at least ten counts. The chain recombines TRBV6-5 with TRBJ1-1; D is unclear. Germline values: CDR1 MNHEY, CDR2 SVGAGI. Trimming cost V 0 bases and J 0 bases, with 14 bases left between them. There are 17 residues in the CDR3. The CDR3 nucleotides are TGTGCCAGCAGTTACTCAAACCAGGCCTTAGTGAACACTGAAGCTTTCTTT. Its translation is CASSYSNQALVNTEAFF.

This clonotype was detected many times. CDR3 DNA sequence: TGCGCCAGCAGCTCTAACAGGGGGACTAATGAAAAACTGTTTTTT. Amino acid sequence: CASSSNRGTNEKLFF. This sequence joins TRBV5-1 and TRBJ1-4; 8 nucleotides line up with TRBD1. This CDR3 is built from 15 residues. Germline V gives CDR1 SGHRS, CDR2 YFSETQ. Trimming took 3 bases from V and 2 from J; bases not matched to a gene: 3.

This clonotype showed up many times. This sequence joins TRBV6-5 and TRBJ2-1; TRBD2 aligns across 8 bases. The germline V gene encodes CDR1 MNHEY and CDR2 SVGAGI. The length of the CDR3 is 17 residues. With V trimmed by 2 bases and J by 5 bases, 11 bases remained unmatched. CDR3 loop: CASSYPRGAGANNEQFF. CDR3 nucleotides: TGTGCCAGCAGTTACCCCCGGGGAGCGGGGGCCAACAATGAGCAGTTCTTC.

The chain combines TRBV6-2 or TRBV6-3 with TRBJ2-1; D gene unclear. Germline values: CDR1 MNHEY, CDR2 SVGEGT. This CDR3 has 13 amino acids. V shed 7 bases and J shed 8 bases, with 15 bases lying between them. In DNA form, the CDR3 reads TGTGCCAGCATCGACGAGGCAATCGATGAGCAGTTCTTC. As protein: CASIDEAIDEQFF.

This clonotype was seen at least ten times. The chain carries TRBV30 and TRBJ2-1; 7 nucleotides match TRBD1. CDR1 and CDR2 (germline): GTSNPN, SVGIG (reference sequence). The CDR3 loop spans 13 amino acids. Trimming cost V 3 bases and J 3 bases; bases outside gene matches: 2. In nucleotides, the CDR3 is TGTGCCTGGAGGGGACAGCTCTACAATGAGCAGTTCTTC. Its translation: CAWRGQLYNEQFF.

This clonotype was counted only a few times. V is TRBV19 and J is TRBJ1-1; D is possibly TRBD1 (6 bases). CDR3 length: 15 residues. V was trimmed by 7 bases and J by 0 bases, leaving 15 bases between them. Germline V gives CDR1 LNHDA, CDR2 SQIVND (reference sequence). DNA of the CDR3: TGTGCCAGTAACCGATTCAGGGGAATGAACACTGAAGCTTTCTTT. This sequence encodes CASNRFRGMNTEAFF.

Ten or more counts support this clonotype. CDR3 amino acids: CASSQGTGRYYGYTF. CDR3 nucleotide sequence: TGCGCCAGCAGCCAAGGGACAGGGCGCTACTATGGCTACACCTTC. This chain connects TRBV4-3 to TRBJ1-2; 8 bases agree with TRBD1. The V gene end was trimmed by 1 base and the J gene end by 3 bases; junction bases not matched to a gene: 4. Per the germline V gene, CDR1 is LGHNA and CDR2 is YSLEER. The CDR3 covers 15 residues.

This clonotype has at least ten counts. V is TRBV3-1 and J is TRBJ1-5; the D is unclear. The CDR3 consists of 12 residues. Between the trimmed V and J ends, which lost 4 bases and 9 bases, there was a span of 10 bases. Germline-derived CDR1 and CDR2 are LGHDT and YNNKEL (reference sequence). CDR3 sequence (DNA): TGTGCCAGCAGCCCGGGGAAGGGGCCCCAGCATTTT. Its protein is CASSPGKGPQHF.

The CDR3 nucleotides read TGTGCCAGTACCACCGGGCTACAAGACTATGGCTACACCTTC. Translating it yields CASTTGLQDYGYTF. This rearrangement joins TRBV19 to TRBJ1-2; no clear D. The germline CDR1 and CDR2 sequences are LNHDA and SQIVND (reference sequence). This CDR3 is 14 amino acids long. Deletions cut 7 bases from V and 3 bases from J, with 15 bases between.

This clonotype was seen repeatedly, ten times or more. The chain links TRBV9 to TRBJ2-1; perhaps TRBD2 as D (6 bases). Germline values: CDR1 SGDLS, CDR2 YYNGEE. V was cut by 2 bases and J by 8 bases, with 17 bases left in between. The CDR3 length is 15 residues. DNA of the CDR3: TGTGCCAGCAGCGTTTCCGGGAGTCTTCACCATGAGCAGTTCTTC. This codes for CASSVSGSLHHEQFF.

The sample holds many counts of this clonotype. The V and J genes are TRBV6-5 and TRBJ1-1; a possible D gene is TRBD1 (5 bases). Trimming cost V 2 bases and J 3 bases, with 13 bases left between them. Germline CDR1 is MNHEY and CDR2 is SVGAGI. CDR3 size: 15 residues. The CDR3 sequence: CASSYPDGGDTEAFF. For the CDR3, the DNA is TGTGCCAGCAGTTACCCGGATGGGGGGGACACTGAAGCTTTCTTT.

This clonotype has a handful of counts. V usage is TRBV9 and J usage is TRBJ2-1, with 9 positions matching TRBD2. The CDR3 contains 16 residues. Germline V gene sequence: CDR1 SGDLS, CDR2 YYNGEE. V dropped 1 base and J dropped 4; count of bases not matched to a gene: 6. The CDR3 loop reads CASSVSSGRGYNEQFF. The CDR3, as DNA: TGTGCCAGCAGCGTAAGTAGCGGGAGAGGGTACAATGAGCAGTTCTTC.

This clonotype has a count of ten or more. The V gene is TRBV10-2, the J gene TRBJ2-7, with D hard to call. This CDR3 is built from 14 residues. Between the trimmed V and J ends, which lost 4 bases and 2 bases, there was a span of 12 bases. The germline gives CDR1 WSHSY, CDR2 SAAADI. The CDR3 nucleotides are TGCGCCAGCAGTGTCGGATACGTACCCTACGAGCAGTACTTC. Its protein is CASSVGYVPYEQYF.

This clonotype was detected ten times or more. The V gene is TRBV20-1, the J gene TRBJ1-2; D remains ambiguous. V gave up 1 base and J gave up 0 bases, with 9 bases separating them. The CDR3 has 14 residues. CDR1 is DFQATT, CDR2 SNEGSKA, per germline (reference sequence). CDR3 coding DNA: TGCAGTGCTAGAGTACGGGGAGCTAACTATGGCTACACCTTC. This gives the protein CSARVRGANYGYTF.

This clonotype was seen at least ten times. The J gene is TRBJ1-6, the V gene TRBV9, with 10 bases that match TRBD1. CDR1 SGDLS and CDR2 YYNGEE come from the germline V gene. V was pared by 3 bases and J by 9 bases, with 6 bases of the junction left unmatched. This CDR3 has 15 amino acids. This CDR3 reads CASSETGTGASPLHF. The CDR3 nucleotides are TGTGCCAGCAGCGAAACCGGGACAGGGGCTTCACCCCTCCACTTT.

This clonotype has more than one count but fewer than ten. The chain employs TRBV6-2 or TRBV6-3 and TRBJ1-2; D remains ambiguous. The CDR3 is made up of 13 amino acids. Germline CDR1 is MNHEY and CDR2 is SVGEGT. V was clipped by 2 bases and J by 8 bases, with 12 bases between them. DNA for the CDR3: TGTGCCAGCAGTTACCCGGACCGCCGGGGCTACACCTTC. It translates to CASSYPDRRGYTF.

This clonotype was picked up many times. The missing conserved phenylalanine or tryptophan at the end of this CDR3 makes a read error likely. V usage is TRBV12-3 or TRBV12-4 and J usage is TRBJ2-7; D not resolved. This CDR3 contains 16 residues. Trimming removed 5 bases from V and 0 bases from J, with 17 bases in between. The CDR3 reads CASSMPLSLASYEQYL. The CDR3 nucleotides read TGTGCCAGCAGTATGCCCCTGAGCCTGGCCTCCTACGAGCAGTACCTC.

This clonotype has a count of ten or more. The chain recombines TRBV6-1 with TRBJ2-7; D call uncertain. Germline V gene sequence: CDR1 MNHNS, CDR2 SASEGT. This CDR3 spans 11 amino acids. V shed 8 bases and J shed 3 bases, with 8 bases lying between them. The CDR3, as DNA: TGTGCCAGCGGCGTGGGCTACGAGCAGTACTTC. Translated, it gives CASGVGYEQYF.

At least ten counts were recorded for this clonotype. The genes are TRBV20-1 and TRBJ2-7; 9 nucleotides line up with TRBD2. CDR1 and CDR2 from the germline V gene are DFQATT and SNEGSKA (reference sequence). V trimming: 6 bases; J trimming: 2 bases; junction bases outside the gene matches: 11. This CDR3 contains 15 residues. The CDR3 loop is CSAPLRLAVTYEQYF. The CDR3 region has the DNA TGCAGTGCACCCCTGAGACTAGCGGTGACCTACGAGCAGTACTTC.

This clonotype was detected many times. The V and J genes are TRBV6-1 and TRBJ1-5, with D possibly being TRBD1 (5 bases). The CDR3 has 14 amino acids. V lost 9 bases to trimming and J lost 3 bases, with 15 bases between them. Germline V lookup: CDR1 MNHNS, CDR2 SASEGT. The CDR3 region has the DNA TGTGCCAGGCGGGGCAGTAGCCTCAATCAGCCCCAGCATTTT. Translating it yields CARRGSSLNQPQHF.

This clonotype has more than one count but fewer than ten. The chain carries TRBV7-3 and TRBJ1-2; D possibly corresponds to TRBD1 (5 bases). The V gene's germline CDR1 is SGHTA and CDR2 FQGTGA. The CDR3 sequence is 15 residues long. The germline V and J ends were trimmed by 5 bases and 0 bases, with 13 bases remaining between them. CDR3 in amino acids: CASSPGTRANYGYTF. The CDR3 coding sequence is TGTGCCAGCAGCCCTGGGACGAGAGCTAACTATGGCTACACCTTC.